In this sample, the clone carrying this TCR beta chain turned up many times. Sample-barcoded 5' priming and a J-beta primer mix drove a second PCR of about 7 to 12 cycles. TCRdb reprocessed the 5' RACE reads via MiXCR and lists one record per CDR3 protein. The sample lists hundreds of thousands of distinct CDR3 sequences, about 34% seen once, with over 15% in the top ten. This sample is drawn from a study of blood T cells in healthy people across ages. Isolated per sample were at least 6.5 million PBMCs. From germline, CDR1 is SGDLS and CDR2 YYNGEE. Trimming removed 0 bases from V and 5 bases from J, with 15 bases in between. This CDR3 has 15 amino acids.

The sample consisted of blood. The chain employs TRBV9 and TRBJ2-7; D assignment may be TRBD1 or TRBD2 (5 bases each). The clonotype comes from a woman aged 80 or older in good health. The DNA of the CDR3 is TGTGCCAGCAGCGTAGAAGCCGGGATGGGGGACGAGCAGTACTTC. Translation: CASSVEAGMGDEQYF.